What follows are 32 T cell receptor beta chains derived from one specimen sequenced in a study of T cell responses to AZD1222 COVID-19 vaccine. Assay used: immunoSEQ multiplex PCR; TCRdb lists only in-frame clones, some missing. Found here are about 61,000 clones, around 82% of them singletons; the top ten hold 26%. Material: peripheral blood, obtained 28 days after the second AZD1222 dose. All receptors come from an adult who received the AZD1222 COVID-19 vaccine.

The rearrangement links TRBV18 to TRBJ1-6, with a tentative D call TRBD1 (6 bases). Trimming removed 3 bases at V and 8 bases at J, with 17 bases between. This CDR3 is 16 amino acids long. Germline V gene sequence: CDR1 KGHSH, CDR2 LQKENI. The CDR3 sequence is CASSPRVTGPHSPLHF. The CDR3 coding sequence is TGTGCCAGCTCACCCCGGGTGACAGGCCCCCATTCACCCCTCCACTTT.

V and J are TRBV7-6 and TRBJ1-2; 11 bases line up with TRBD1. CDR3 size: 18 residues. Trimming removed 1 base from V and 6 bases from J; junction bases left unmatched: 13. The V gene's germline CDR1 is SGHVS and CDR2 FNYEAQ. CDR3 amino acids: CASSLDPTRTGGANGYTF. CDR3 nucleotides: TGTGCCAGCAGCTTAGATCCCACGCGGACAGGGGGCGCGAATGGCTACACCTTC.

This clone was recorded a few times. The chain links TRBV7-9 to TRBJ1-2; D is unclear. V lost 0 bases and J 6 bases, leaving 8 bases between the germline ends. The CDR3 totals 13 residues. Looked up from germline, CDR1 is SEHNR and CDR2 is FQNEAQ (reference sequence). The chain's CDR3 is CASSLAGGDGYTF. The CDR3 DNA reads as TGTGCCAGCAGCTTAGCTGGCGGCGATGGCTACACCTTC.

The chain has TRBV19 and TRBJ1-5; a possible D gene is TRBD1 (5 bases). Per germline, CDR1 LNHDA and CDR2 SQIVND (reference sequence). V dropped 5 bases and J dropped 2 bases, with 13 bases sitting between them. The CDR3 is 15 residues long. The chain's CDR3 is CASSADSYRNQPQHF. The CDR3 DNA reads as TGTGCCAGTAGTGCCGACAGTTACCGCAATCAGCCCCAGCATTTT.

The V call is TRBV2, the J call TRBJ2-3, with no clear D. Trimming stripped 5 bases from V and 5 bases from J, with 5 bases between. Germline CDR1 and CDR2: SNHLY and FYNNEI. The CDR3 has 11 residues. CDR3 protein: CASSSRDTQYF. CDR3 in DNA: TGTGCCAGCAGTTCCAGAGATACGCAGTATTTT.

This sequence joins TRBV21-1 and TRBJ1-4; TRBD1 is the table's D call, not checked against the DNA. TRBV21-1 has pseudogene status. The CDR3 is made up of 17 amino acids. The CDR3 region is CASSEPGTGTGGEKLFF. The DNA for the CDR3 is TGTGCCAGCAGCGAGCCAGGTACCGGGACAGGAGGGGAAAAACTGTTTTTT.

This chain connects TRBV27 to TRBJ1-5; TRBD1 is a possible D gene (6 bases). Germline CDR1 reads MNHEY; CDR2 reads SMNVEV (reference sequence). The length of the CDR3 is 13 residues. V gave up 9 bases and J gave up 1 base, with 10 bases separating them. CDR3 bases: TGTGCCAGTGGGCAGGGGAGCAATCAGCCCCAGCATTTT. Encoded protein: CASGQGSNQPQHF.

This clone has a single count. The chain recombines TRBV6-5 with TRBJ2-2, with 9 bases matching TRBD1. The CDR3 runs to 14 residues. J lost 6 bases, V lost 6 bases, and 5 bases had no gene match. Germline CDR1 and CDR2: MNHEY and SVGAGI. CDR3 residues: CASSRTGVPGELFF. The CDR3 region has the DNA TGTGCCAGCAGCCGGACAGGGGTACCCGGGGAGCTGTTTTTT.

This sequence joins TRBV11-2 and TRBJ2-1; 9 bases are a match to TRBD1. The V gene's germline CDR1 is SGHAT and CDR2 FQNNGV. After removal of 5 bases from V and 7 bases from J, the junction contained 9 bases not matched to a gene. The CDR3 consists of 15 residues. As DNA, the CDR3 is TGTGCCAGCAGCCCCGGGACAGGGCCGTATAATGAGCAGTTCTTC. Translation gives CASSPGTGPYNEQFF.

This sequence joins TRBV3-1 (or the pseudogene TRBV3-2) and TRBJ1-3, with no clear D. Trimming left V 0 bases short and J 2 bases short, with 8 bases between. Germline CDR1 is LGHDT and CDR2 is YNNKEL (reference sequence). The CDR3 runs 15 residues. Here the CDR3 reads CASSQDGGPGNTIYF. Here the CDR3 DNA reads TGTGCCAGCAGCCAAGATGGTGGGCCTGGAAACACCATATATTTT.

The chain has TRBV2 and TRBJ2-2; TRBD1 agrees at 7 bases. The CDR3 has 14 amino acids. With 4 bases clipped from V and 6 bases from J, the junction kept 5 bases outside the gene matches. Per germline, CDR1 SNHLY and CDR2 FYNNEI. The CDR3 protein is CASSVGQGAGELFF. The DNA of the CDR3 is TGTGCCAGCAGTGTTGGGCAGGGGGCCGGGGAGCTGTTTTTT.

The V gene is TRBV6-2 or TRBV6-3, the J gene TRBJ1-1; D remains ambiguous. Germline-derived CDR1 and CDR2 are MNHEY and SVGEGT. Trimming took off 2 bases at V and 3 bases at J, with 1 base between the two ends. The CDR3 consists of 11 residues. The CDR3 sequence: CASSYDTEAFF. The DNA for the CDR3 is TGTGCCAGCAGTTACGACACTGAAGCTTTCTTT.

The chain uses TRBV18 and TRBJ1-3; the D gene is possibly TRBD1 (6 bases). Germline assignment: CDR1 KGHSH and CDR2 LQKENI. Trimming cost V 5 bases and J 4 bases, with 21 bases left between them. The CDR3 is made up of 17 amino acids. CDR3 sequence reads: CASSAKGPGASGNTIYF. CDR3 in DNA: TGTGCCAGCTCAGCAAAGGGCCCGGGGGCTTCAGGAAACACCATATATTTT. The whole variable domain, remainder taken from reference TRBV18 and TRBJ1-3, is NAGVMQNPRHLVRRRGQEARLRCSPMKGHSHVYWYRQLPEEGLKFMVYLQKENIIDESGMPKERFSAEFPKEGPSILRIQQVVRGDSAAYFCASSAKGPGASGNTIYFGEGSWLTVV.

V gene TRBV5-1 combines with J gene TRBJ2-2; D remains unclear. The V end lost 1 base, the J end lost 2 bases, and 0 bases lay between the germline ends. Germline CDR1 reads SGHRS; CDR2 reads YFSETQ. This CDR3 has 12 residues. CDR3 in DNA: TGCGCCAGCAGCTTGAACACCGGGGAGCTGTTTTTT. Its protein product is CASSLNTGELFF.

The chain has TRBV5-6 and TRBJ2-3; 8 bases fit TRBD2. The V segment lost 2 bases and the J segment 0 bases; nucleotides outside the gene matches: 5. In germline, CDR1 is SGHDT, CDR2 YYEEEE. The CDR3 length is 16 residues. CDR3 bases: TGTGCCAGCAGCTTTATTTTAGCGGGGAGCACAGATACGCAGTATTTT. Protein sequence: CASSFILAGSTDTQYF. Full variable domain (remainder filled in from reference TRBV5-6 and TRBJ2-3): DAGVTQSPTHLIKTRGQQVTLRCSPKSGHDTVSWYQQALGQGPQFIFQYYEEEERQRGNFPDRFSGHQFPNYSSELNVNALLLGDSALYLCASSFILAGSTDTQYFGPGTRLTVL.

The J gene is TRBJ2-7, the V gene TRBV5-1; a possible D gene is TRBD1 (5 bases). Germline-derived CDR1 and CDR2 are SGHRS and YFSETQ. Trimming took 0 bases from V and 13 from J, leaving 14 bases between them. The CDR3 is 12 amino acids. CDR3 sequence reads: CASSLDSGRGYF. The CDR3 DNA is TGCGCCAGCAGCTTGGATTCAGGGCGAGGTTACTTC. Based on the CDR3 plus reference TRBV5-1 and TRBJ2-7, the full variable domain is KAGVTQTPRYLIKTRGQQVTLSCSPISGHRSVSWYQQTPGQGLQFLFEYFSETQRNKGNFPGRFSGRQFSNSRSEMNVSTLELGDSALYLCASSLDSGRGYFGPGTRLTVT.

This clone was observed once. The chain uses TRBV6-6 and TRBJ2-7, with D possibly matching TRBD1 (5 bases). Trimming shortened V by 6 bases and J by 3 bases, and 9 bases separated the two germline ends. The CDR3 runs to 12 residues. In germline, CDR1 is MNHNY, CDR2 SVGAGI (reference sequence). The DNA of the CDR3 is TGTGCCAGCAGCCAGGGTGTCTACGAGCAGTACTTC. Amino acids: CASSQGVYEQYF.

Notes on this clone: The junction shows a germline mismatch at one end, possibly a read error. CDR3 in amino acids: CARSGSSYNEQFF. The CDR3 DNA follows: TGTGCCCGGAGCGGGAGCTCCTACAATGAGCAGTTCTTC. This rearrangement joins TRBV30 to TRBJ2-1; 8 positions match TRBD2. CDR1 is GTSNPN and CDR2 is SVGIG in the germline V gene (reference sequence). The CDR3 is 13 residues long.

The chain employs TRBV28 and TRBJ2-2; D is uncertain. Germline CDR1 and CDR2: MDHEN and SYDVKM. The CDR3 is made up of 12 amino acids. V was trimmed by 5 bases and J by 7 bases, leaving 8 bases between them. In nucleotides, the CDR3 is TGTGCCAGCAGTCTACGAAACGGGGAGCTGTTTTTT. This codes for CASSLRNGELFF.

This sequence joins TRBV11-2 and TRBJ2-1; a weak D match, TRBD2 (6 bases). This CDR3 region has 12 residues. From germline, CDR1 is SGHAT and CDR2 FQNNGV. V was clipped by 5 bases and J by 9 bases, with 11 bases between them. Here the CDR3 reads CASSKEGGEQFF. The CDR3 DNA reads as TGTGCCAGCAGCAAAGAGGGAGGTGAGCAGTTCTTC.

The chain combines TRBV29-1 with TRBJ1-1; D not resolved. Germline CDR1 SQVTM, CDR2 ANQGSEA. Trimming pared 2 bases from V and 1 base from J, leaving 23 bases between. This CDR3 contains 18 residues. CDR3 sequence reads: CSVEKEPKKWGGNTEAFF. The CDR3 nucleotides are TGCAGCGTTGAAAAGGAGCCAAAAAAGTGGGGTGGGAACACTGAAGCTTTCTTT.

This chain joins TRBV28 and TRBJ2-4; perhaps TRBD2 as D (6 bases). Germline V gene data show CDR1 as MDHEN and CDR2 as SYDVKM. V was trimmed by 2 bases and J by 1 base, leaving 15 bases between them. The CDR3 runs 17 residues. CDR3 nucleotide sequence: TGTGCCAGCAGTTTACTAGTCGGGAGCGTCGCCAAAAACATTCAGTACTTC. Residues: CASSLLVGSVAKNIQYF.

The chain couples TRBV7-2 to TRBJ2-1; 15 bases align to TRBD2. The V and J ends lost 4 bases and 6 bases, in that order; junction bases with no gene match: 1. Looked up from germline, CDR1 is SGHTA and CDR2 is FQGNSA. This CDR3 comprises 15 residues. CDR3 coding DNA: TGTGCCAGCAGCTGGGGACTAGCGGGAGGCAATGAGCAGTTCTTC. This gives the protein CASSWGLAGGNEQFF.

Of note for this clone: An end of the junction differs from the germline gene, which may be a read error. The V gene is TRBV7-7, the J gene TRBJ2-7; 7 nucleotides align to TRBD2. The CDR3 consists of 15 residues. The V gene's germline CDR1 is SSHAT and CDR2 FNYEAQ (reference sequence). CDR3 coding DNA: TGTGCTAGCAGCTTAGGCCTGGGAGGGGTCGACGAGCAGTACTTC. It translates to CASSLGLGGVDEQYF. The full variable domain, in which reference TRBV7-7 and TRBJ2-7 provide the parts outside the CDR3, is GAGVSQSPRYKVTKRGQDVTLRCDPISSHATLYWYQQALGQGPEFLTYFNYEAQPDKSGLPSDRFSAERPEGSISTLTIQRTEQRDSAMYRCASSLGLGGVDEQYFGPGTRLTVT.

The CDR3 protein is CASRPSGLDQPQHF. The DNA of the CDR3 is TGTGCCAGCAGACCTTCGGGCCTCGATCAGCCCCAGCATTTT. This chain joins TRBV6-2 or TRBV6-3 and TRBJ1-5, with D unclear. CDR3 length: 14 amino acids. Trimming shortened V by 6 bases and J by 5 bases, and 14 bases separated the two germline ends. Germline CDR1 is MNHEY and CDR2 is SVGEGT.

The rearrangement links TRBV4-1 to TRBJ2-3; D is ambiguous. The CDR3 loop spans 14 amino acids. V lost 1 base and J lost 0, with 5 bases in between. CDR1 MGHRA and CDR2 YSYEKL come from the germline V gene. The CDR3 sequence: CASSQGSSTDTQYF. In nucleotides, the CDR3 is TGCGCCAGCAGCCAAGGAAGCAGCACAGATACGCAGTATTTT.

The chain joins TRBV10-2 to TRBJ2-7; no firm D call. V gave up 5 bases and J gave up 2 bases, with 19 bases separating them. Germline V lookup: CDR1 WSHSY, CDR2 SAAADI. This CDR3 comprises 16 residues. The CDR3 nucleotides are TGCGCCAGCAGTCTCCTTCTTCAATCACCTCCCTACGAGCAGTACTTC. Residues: CASSLLLQSPPYEQYF.

CDR3 DNA sequence: TGTGCCAGCAGTCGGACACCCGGGGCGGCAGATACGCAGTATTTT. Protein product: CASSRTPGAADTQYF. The chain couples TRBV7-8 to TRBJ2-3; D tentatively reads TRBD1 or TRBD2 (5 bases each). The germline gives CDR1 SGHVS, CDR2 FQNEAQ. The V end was cut by 6 bases, the J end by 4 bases, with 17 bases between. The CDR3 is 15 amino acids. The full variable domain, in which reference TRBV7-8 and TRBJ2-3 provide the parts outside the CDR3, is GAGVSQSPRYKVAKRGQDVALRCDPISGHVSLFWYQQALGQGPEFLTYFQNEAQLDKSGLPSDRFFAERPEGSVSTLKIQRTQQEDSAVYLCASSRTPGAADTQYFGPGTRLTVL.

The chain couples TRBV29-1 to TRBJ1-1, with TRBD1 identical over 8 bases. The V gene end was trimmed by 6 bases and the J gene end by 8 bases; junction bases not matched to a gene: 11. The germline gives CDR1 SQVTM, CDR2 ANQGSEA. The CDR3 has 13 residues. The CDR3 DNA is TGCAGCGTACTGGACAGGGCACAACTAGAAGCTTTCTTT. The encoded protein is CSVLDRAQLEAFF. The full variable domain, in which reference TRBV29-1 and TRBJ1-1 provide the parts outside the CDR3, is SAVISQKPSRDICQRGTSLTIQCQVDSQVTMMFWYRQQPGQSLTLIATANQGSEATYESGFVIDKFPISRPNLTFSTLTVSNMSPEDSSIYLCSVLDRAQLEAFFGQGTRLTVV.

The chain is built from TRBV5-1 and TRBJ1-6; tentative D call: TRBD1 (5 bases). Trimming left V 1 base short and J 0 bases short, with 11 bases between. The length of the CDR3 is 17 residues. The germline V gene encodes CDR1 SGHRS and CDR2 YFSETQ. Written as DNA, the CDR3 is TGCGCCAGCAGCTTGCAGGGACCGAGCTCCTATAATTCACCCCTCCACTTT. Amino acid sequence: CASSLQGPSSYNSPLHF.

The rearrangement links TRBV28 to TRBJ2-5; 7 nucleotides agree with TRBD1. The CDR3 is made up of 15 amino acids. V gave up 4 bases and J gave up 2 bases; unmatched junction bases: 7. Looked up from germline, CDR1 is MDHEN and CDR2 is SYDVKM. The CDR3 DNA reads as TGTGCCAGCAGTTACACAGGGGCCCGACAAGAGACCCAGTACTTC. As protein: CASSYTGARQETQYF.

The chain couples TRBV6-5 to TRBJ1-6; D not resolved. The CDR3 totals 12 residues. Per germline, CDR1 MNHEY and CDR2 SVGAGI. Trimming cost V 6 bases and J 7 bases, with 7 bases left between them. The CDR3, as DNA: TGTGCCAGCAGAGGCGCCAATTCACCCCTCCACTTT. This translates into CASRGANSPLHF.